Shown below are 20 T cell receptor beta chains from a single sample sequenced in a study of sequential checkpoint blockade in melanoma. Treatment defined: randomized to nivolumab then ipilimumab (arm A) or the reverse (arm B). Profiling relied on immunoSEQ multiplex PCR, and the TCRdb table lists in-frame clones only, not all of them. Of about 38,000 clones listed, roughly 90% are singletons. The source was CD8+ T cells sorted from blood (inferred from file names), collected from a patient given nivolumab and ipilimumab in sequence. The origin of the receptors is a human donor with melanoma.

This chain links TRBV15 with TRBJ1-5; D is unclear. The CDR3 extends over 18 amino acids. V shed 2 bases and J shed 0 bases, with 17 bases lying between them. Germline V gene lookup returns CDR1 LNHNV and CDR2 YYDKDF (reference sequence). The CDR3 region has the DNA TGTGCCACCAGCAGACTCCCTAGGAGGCGCGATAGCAATCAGCCCCAGCATTTT. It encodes CATSRLPRRRDSNQPQHF.

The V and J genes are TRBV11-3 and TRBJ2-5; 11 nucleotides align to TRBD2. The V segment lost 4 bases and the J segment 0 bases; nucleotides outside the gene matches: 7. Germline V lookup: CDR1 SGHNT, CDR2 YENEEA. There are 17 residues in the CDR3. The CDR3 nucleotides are TGTGCCAGCAGCTCCGGGACTAGCGGAATTTACCAAGAGACCCAGTACTTC. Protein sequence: CASSSGTSGIYQETQYF.

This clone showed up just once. As DNA, the CDR3 is TGTGCCAGCAGCCCCCAGCCGGGACAGGGACTAGCGGGTATCTACGAGCAGTACTTC. Protein product: CASSPQPGQGLAGIYEQYF. The chain links TRBV7-9 to TRBJ2-7; 12 positions match TRBD2. The CDR3 length is 19 residues. The trim removed 5 bases at V and 3 bases at J, leaving 17 bases unmatched. From germline, CDR1 is SEHNR and CDR2 FQNEAQ (reference sequence).

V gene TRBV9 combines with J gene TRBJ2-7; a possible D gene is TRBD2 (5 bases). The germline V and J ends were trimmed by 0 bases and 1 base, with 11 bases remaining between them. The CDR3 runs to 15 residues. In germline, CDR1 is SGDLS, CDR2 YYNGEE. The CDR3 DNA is TGTGCCAGCAGCGTAGAAGGGAGCGGATCCTACGAGCAGTACTTC. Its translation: CASSVEGSGSYEQYF.

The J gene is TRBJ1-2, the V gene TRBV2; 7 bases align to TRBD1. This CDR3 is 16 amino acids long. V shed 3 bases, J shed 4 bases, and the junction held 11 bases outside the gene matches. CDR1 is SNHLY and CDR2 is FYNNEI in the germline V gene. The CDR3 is CASSEIQGFLVYGYTF. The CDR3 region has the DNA TGTGCCAGCAGTGAGATACAGGGGTTCTTAGTCTATGGCTACACCTTC.

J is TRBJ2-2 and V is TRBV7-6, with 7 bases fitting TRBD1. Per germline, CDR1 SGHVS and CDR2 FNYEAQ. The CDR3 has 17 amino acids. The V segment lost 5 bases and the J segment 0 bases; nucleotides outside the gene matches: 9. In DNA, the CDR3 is TGTGCCAGCAGCCTGTTCGCCGGGACAGCGAACACCGGGGAGCTGTTTTTT. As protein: CASSLFAGTANTGELFF. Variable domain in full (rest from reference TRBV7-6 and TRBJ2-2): GAGVSQSPRYKVTKRGQDVALRCDPISGHVSLYWYRQALGQGPEFLTYFNYEAQQDKSGLPNDRFSAERPEGSISTLTIQRTEQRDSAMYRCASSLFAGTANTGELFFGEGSRLTVL.

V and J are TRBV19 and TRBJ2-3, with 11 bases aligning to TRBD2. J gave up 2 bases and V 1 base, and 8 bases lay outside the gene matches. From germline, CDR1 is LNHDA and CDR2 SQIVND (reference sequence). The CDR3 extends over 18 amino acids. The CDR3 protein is CASSIVVLAGAFTDTQYF. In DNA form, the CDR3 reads TGTGCCAGTAGTATAGTCGTACTAGCGGGAGCCTTCACAGATACGCAGTATTTT.

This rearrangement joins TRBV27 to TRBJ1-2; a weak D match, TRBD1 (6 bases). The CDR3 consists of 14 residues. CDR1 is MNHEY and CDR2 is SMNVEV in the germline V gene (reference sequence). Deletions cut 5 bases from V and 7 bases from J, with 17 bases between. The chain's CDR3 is CASSTSGVGSGYTF. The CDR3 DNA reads TGTGCCAGCAGTACGTCAGGGGTGGGGAGTGGCTACACCTTC.

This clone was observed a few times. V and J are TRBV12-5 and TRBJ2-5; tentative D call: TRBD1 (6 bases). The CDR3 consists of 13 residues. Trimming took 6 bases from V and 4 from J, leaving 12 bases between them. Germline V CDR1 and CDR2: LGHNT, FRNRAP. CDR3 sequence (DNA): TGTGCTAGTGGCTTCAGGGGAACAGAGACCCAGTACTTC. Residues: CASGFRGTETQYF. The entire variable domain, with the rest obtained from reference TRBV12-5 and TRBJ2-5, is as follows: DARVTQTPRHKVTEMGQEVTMRCQPILGHNTVFWYRQTMMQGLELLAYFRNRAPLDDSGMPKDRFSAEMPDATLATLKIQPSEPRDSAVYFCASGFRGTETQYFGPGTRLLVL.

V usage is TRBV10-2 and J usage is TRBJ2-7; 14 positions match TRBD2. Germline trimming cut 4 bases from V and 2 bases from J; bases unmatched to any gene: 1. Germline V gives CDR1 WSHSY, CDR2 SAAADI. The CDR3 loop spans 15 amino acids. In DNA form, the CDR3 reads TGCGCCAGCAGTGTGGGACTAGCGGGAGCCTACGAGCAGTACGTC. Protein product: CASSVGLAGAYEQYV.

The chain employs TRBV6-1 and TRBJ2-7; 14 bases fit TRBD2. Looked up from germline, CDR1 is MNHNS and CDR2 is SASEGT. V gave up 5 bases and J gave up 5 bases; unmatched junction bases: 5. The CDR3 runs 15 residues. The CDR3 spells CASSTGLAGGNEQYV. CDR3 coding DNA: TGTGCCAGCAGTACCGGACTAGCGGGAGGTAACGAGCAGTACGTC.

The CDR3 DNA reads TGTGCCAGCAGCCCGAGACAGGTGAACACTGAAGCTTTCTTT. Protein sequence: CASSPRQVNTEAFF. The V call is TRBV4-2, the J call TRBJ1-1, with D tentatively TRBD1 (6 bases). Trimming pared 4 bases from V and 0 bases from J, leaving 9 bases between. The length of the CDR3 is 14 residues. Germline CDR1 LGHNA, CDR2 YNFKEQ.

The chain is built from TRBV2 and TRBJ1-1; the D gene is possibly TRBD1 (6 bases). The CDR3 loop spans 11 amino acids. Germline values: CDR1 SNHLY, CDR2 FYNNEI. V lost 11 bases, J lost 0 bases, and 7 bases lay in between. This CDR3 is CAYRVNTEAFF. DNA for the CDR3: TGTGCCTACAGGGTGAACACTGAAGCTTTCTTT.

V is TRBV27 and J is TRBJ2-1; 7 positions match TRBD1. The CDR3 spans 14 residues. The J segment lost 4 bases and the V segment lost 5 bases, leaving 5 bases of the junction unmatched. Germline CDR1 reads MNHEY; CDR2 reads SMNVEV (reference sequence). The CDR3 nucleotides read TGTGCCAGCAGTAAACAGGGGTTTTACAATGAGCAGTTCTTC. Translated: CASSKQGFYNEQFF.

The CDR3 nucleotides are TGTGCCAGCAGCCAAGAAGGAGGCAGCAGTTACGAGCAGTACTTC. This sequence encodes CASSQEGGSSYEQYF. The chain recombines TRBV5-4 with TRBJ2-7; possibly TRBD2 for D (5 bases). The V gene lost 4 bases and the J gene lost 4 bases, with 18 bases spanning the gap. The CDR3 spans 15 residues. CDR1 and CDR2 from the germline V gene are SGHNT and YYREEE (reference sequence).

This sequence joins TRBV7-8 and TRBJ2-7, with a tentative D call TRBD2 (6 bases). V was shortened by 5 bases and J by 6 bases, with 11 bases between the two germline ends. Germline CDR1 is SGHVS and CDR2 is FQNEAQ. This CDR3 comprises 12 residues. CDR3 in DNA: TGTGCCAGCAGCCCCGGGGGACCCGAGCAGTACTTC. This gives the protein CASSPGGPEQYF.

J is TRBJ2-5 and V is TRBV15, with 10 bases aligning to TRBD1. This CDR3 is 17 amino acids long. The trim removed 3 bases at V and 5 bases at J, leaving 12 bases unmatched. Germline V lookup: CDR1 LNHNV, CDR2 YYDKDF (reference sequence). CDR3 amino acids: CATSSPDVRQGAETQYF. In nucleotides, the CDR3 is TGTGCCACCAGCAGCCCAGACGTCCGACAGGGGGCGGAGACCCAGTACTTC.

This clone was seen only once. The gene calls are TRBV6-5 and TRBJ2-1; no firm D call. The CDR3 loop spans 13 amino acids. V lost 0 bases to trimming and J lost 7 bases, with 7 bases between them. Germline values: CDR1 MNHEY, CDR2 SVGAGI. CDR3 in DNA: TGTGCCAGCAGTTACTCGAGAGGTAATGAGCAGTTCTTC. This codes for CASSYSRGNEQFF.

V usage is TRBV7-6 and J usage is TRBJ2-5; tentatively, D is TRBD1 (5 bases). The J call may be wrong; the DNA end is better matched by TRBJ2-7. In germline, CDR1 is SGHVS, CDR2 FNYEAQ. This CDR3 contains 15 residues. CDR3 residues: CASSLEAGLGYEQYF. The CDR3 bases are TGTGCCAGCAGCTTAGAGGCAGGGTTGGGCTACGAGCAGTACTTC.

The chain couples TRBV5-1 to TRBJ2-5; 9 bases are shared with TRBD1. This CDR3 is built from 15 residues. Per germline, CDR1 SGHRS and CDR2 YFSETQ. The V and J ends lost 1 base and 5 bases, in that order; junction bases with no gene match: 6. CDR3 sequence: CASSLRDRVGETQYF. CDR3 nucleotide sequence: TGCGCCAGCAGCTTGAGGGACAGGGTGGGGGAGACCCAGTACTTC. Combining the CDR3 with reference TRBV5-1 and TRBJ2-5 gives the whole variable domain KAGVTQTPRYLIKTRGQQVTLSCSPISGHRSVSWYQQTPGQGLQFLFEYFSETQRNKGNFPGRFSGRQFSNSRSEMNVSTLELGDSALYLCASSLRDRVGETQYFGPGTRLLVL.